Shown below are 19 T cell receptor beta chains from a single sample sequenced in a study of Ad26.COV2.S vaccination and SARS-CoV-2 variants. Assay: immunoSEQ multiplex PCR; the TCRdb copy retains only in-frame clones and omits some. This sample yields over 400,000 clones, of which 90% are seen a single time; about 4.1% belongs to the top ten. Treatment reported: about 20 received Ad26.COV2.S at low or high dose, single or two shots; about 5 received placebo; per-sample allocation not given. Samples analyzed were those drawn on day 63 after the first vaccine or placebo injection. Sequences were derived from peripheral blood, sampled in a trial of Ad26.COV2.S vaccine versus placebo. The receptors shown here come from a person aged 18 to 59 who received the Ad26.COV2.S COVID-19 vaccine or a placebo.

This chain joins TRBV5-5 and TRBJ2-3; 8 bases are shared with TRBD1. The CDR3 totals 16 residues. The V gene's germline CDR1 is SGHKS and CDR2 YYEKEE (reference sequence). V shed 0 bases and J 1 base; nucleotides not matched to a gene: 4. As DNA, the CDR3 is TGTGCCAGCAGCTTGGAACAGGGGGGAGGCACAGATACGCAGTATTTT. It yields the protein CASSLEQGGGTDTQYF.

This chain uses TRBV7-8 with TRBJ1-4; the match to TRBD1 covers 10 bases. The CDR3 is 16 amino acids. Germline CDR1 is SGHVS and CDR2 is FQNEAQ. The V gene end was trimmed by 5 bases and the J gene end by 7 bases; junction bases not matched to a gene: 10. The CDR3 is CASSITRQGAREKLFF. As DNA, the CDR3 is TGTGCCAGCAGCATTACCCGACAGGGGGCACGTGAAAAACTGTTTTTT. Complete variable domain (other parts from reference TRBV7-8 and TRBJ1-4): GAGVSQSPRYKVAKRGQDVALRCDPISGHVSLFWYQQALGQGPEFLTYFQNEAQLDKSGLPSDRFFAERPEGSVSTLKIQRTQQEDSAVYLCASSITRQGAREKLFFGSGTQLSVL.

V gene TRBV6-2 or TRBV6-3 combines with J gene TRBJ2-2; possible D gene TRBD1, 6 bases. The V gene's germline CDR1 is MNHEY and CDR2 SVGEGT. This CDR3 has 13 residues. V lost 5 bases, J lost 6 bases, and 10 bases lay in between. In DNA, the CDR3 is TGTGCCAGCAGTGCCAGGGGATCCGGGGAGCTGTTTTTT. Its protein is CASSARGSGELFF.

This clone was recorded only once. The chain has TRBV28 and TRBJ2-7; the D gene is possibly TRBD1 (6 bases). V lost 5 bases to trimming and J lost 6 bases, with 11 bases between them. CDR3 length: 12 residues. In germline, CDR1 is MDHEN, CDR2 SYDVKM. CDR3 in DNA: TGTGCCAGCAGTCGAGGGGGTGGCGAGCAGTACTTC. Protein sequence: CASSRGGGEQYF.

The chain links TRBV7-6 to TRBJ1-6; D call uncertain. Germline values: CDR1 SGHVS, CDR2 FNYEAQ. The CDR3 consists of 16 residues. The V and J ends lost 4 bases and 10 bases respectively, with 20 bases between them. CDR3 region: CASSSLRARTPSPLHF. The CDR3 nucleotides read TGTGCCAGCAGCTCCCTCCGGGCTCGGACCCCCTCACCCCTCCACTTT.

This sequence joins TRBV6-6 and TRBJ1-5; TRBD1 aligns across 10 bases. The CDR3 extends over 15 amino acids. The junction had 4 bases not matched to a gene; V was cut back by 2 bases and J by 6 bases. Germline CDR1 reads MNHNY; CDR2 reads SVGAGI (reference sequence). In DNA form, the CDR3 reads TGTGCCAGCAGTTACCCTGGGACAGGGGTTCAGCCCCAGCATTTT. It encodes CASSYPGTGVQPQHF.

The chain carries TRBV19 and TRBJ1-4; 8 bases map to TRBD1. This CDR3 is 13 amino acids long. V lost 7 bases and J lost 7; bases outside the gene matches: 5. The V gene's germline CDR1 is LNHDA and CDR2 SQIVND (reference sequence). CDR3 region: CASTRTGTEKLFF. CDR3 nucleotide sequence: TGTGCCAGTACCCGGACAGGGACTGAAAAACTGTTTTTT.

This rearrangement joins TRBV5-1 to TRBJ2-1, with a weak D call TRBD1 (6 bases). Trimming removed 0 bases from V and 3 bases from J, with 10 bases in between. Germline CDR1 and CDR2: SGHRS and YFSETQ. The CDR3 spans 15 residues. Here the CDR3 reads CASSLAGTNYNEQFF. The CDR3 coding sequence is TGCGCCAGCAGCTTGGCCGGGACAAACTACAATGAGCAGTTCTTC.

The V gene is TRBV5-1, the J gene TRBJ2-3, with 8 bases matching TRBD1. CDR1 is SGHRS, CDR2 YFSETQ, per germline. This CDR3 spans 15 amino acids. Trimming at V came to 4 bases and at J to 1 base, leaving 5 bases not matched to a gene. In nucleotides, the CDR3 is TGCGCCAGCAGCCAACAGGGACAGGGCACAGATACGCAGTATTTT. This codes for CASSQQGQGTDTQYF. Drawing the rest from reference TRBV5-1 and TRBJ2-3, the complete variable domain is KAGVTQTPRYLIKTRGQQVTLSCSPISGHRSVSWYQQTPGQGLQFLFEYFSETQRNKGNFPGRFSGRQFSNSRSEMNVSTLELGDSALYLCASSQQGQGTDTQYFGPGTRLTVL.

The chain has TRBV11-1 and TRBJ2-1, with D perhaps TRBD2 (6 bases). Trimming shortened V by 1 base and J by 4 bases, and 8 bases separated the two germline ends. The CDR3 runs 14 residues. Germline-derived CDR1 and CDR2 are SGHAT and FQDESV (reference sequence). CDR3 sequence reads: CASSLVREYNEQFF. CDR3 DNA sequence: TGTGCCAGCAGCTTAGTACGGGAGTACAATGAGCAGTTCTTC.

This chain joins TRBV11-2 and TRBJ1-4; a possible D gene is TRBD1 (5 bases). CDR1 is SGHAT, CDR2 FQNNGV, per germline. The CDR3 has 14 amino acids. V gave up 1 base and J gave up 7 bases, with 10 bases separating them. CDR3 sequence reads: CASSLGQGVEKLFF. CDR3 in DNA: TGTGCCAGCAGCTTAGGGCAGGGAGTTGAAAAACTGTTTTTT.

The CDR3 sequence is CASSLQGDSYEQYF. The CDR3 bases are TGTGCCAGCAGTTTGCAGGGTGACTCCTACGAGCAGTACTTC. This chain connects TRBV27 to TRBJ2-7, with D perhaps matching TRBD1 (5 bases). The CDR3 contains 14 residues. Between the trimmed V and J ends, which lost 3 bases and 0 bases, there was a span of 9 bases. Germline V gene lookup returns CDR1 MNHEY and CDR2 SMNVEV (reference sequence).

This chain links TRBV11-1 with TRBJ2-3; D is undetermined. Germline loops: CDR1 SGHAT, CDR2 FQDESV (reference sequence). V was clipped by 3 bases and J by 4 bases, with 14 bases between them. This CDR3 spans 15 amino acids. The CDR3 DNA reads TGTGCCAGCAGCTTCCAGCCCCAGTGGGCAGATACGCAGTATTTT. Its protein is CASSFQPQWADTQYF.

The chain carries TRBV15 and TRBJ2-3; D possibly corresponds to TRBD2 (5 bases). The CDR3 loop spans 14 amino acids. Germline V gives CDR1 LNHNV, CDR2 YYDKDF (reference sequence). V gave up 0 bases and J gave up 4 bases, with 8 bases separating them. The CDR3 loop is CATSRDLASDTQYF. DNA of the CDR3: TGTGCCACCAGCAGAGACCTAGCTTCAGATACGCAGTATTTT.

This clone has only one observation. The chain recombines TRBV28 with TRBJ2-5; D possibly corresponds to TRBD2 (5 bases). V shed 1 base and J shed 5 bases, with 11 bases lying between them. This CDR3 contains 14 residues. In germline, CDR1 is MDHEN, CDR2 SYDVKM. CDR3: CASSLFGNGETQYF. The CDR3 DNA reads as TGTGCCAGCAGTTTATTCGGGAATGGGGAGACCCAGTACTTC.

The chain combines TRBV27 with TRBJ2-5, with D uncertain. V lost 2 bases and J 0 bases, leaving 4 bases between the germline ends. The germline V gene encodes CDR1 MNHEY and CDR2 SMNVEV (reference sequence). The CDR3 extends over 13 amino acids. The CDR3 spells CASSLIYQETQYF. The CDR3 region has the DNA TGTGCCAGCAGTTTAATCTACCAAGAGACCCAGTACTTC.

This clone occurred a few times. The V gene is TRBV27, the J gene TRBJ2-2; no reliable D call. Trimming left V 8 bases short and J 2 bases short, with 6 bases between. Per germline, CDR1 MNHEY and CDR2 SMNVEV (reference sequence). This CDR3 comprises 12 residues. The CDR3: CASAFNTGELFF. The CDR3 region has the DNA TGTGCCAGCGCCTTCAACACCGGGGAGCTGTTTTTT.

This clone was counted between two and nine times. The same CDR3 is also encoded by other DNA sequences in this sample. The chain employs TRBV7-2 and TRBJ1-1, with D unclear. Germline CDR1 and CDR2: SGHTA and FQGNSA. The CDR3 runs to 14 residues. Between the trimmed V and J ends, which lost 3 bases and 0 bases, there was a span of 8 bases. The DNA for the CDR3 is TGTGCCAGCAGCTTGGGTGGGCTGAACACTGAAGCTTTCTTT. Protein: CASSLGGLNTEAFF.

The chain links TRBV9 to TRBJ2-7; the D gene could be TRBD1 or TRBD2 (5 bases each). V was trimmed by 4 bases and J by 3 bases, leaving 8 bases between them. The germline V gene has CDR1 SGDLS and CDR2 YYNGEE. The CDR3 consists of 12 residues. As DNA, the CDR3 is TGTGCCAGCAGCCGGGACCACTACGAGCAGTACTTC. It yields the protein CASSRDHYEQYF.